This T cell receptor (beta chain) stems from a study of cytomegalovirus exposure and HLA in healthy donors. With respect to this clone: The antigen is undetermined.

Libraries were prepared by immunoSEQ multiplex PCR; TCRdb keeps only in-frame clonotypes and omits some of them. The profile covers over 120,000 clones, with roughly 90% appearing a single time and roughly 4.5% taken by the ten largest. This CDR3 has 15 amino acids. The V end was cut by 1 base, the J end by 4 bases, with 11 bases between. Germline V gene sequence: CDR1 LNHNV, CDR2 YYDKDF (reference sequence). Notes on the study in general: Associated with cytomegalovirus, according to the listing, were 150 to 200 TCR beta chains.

The clonotype originates from a man between 18 and 29 years old in good health and CMV-seropositive. Specimen: PBMCs. The chain joins TRBV15 to TRBJ1-3; D uncertain. CDR3 DNA: TGTGCCACCAGCAGAGGATCCACAGTGGGAAACACCATATATTTT. Protein: CATSRGSTVGNTIYF.